This TCR beta chain was captured in a study of blood T cell repertoires in COVID-19. Overall study context: Specimens from acute and convalescent COVID-19 originated in the United States, Italy and Spain. The cDNA or gDNA used as material had been derived from T cells, B-cell-depleted T cells, or PBMCs.

Original analysis: Amplifying reference gene primers gave estimates of nucleated cell counts. Clones were sequenced by immunoSEQ multiplex PCR, and TCRdb holds only the in-frame ones, with some missing. V and J calls and clone size follow that table, whereas D and trimming were derived from the DNA. Of approximately 210,000 clones listed, over 75% are singletons. The trim removed 6 bases at V and 9 bases at J, leaving 3 bases unmatched. Germline V gene lookup returns CDR1 MDHEN and CDR2 SYDVKM. The CDR3 contains 12 residues. Sequencing was done on a sample of peripheral blood. The chain uses TRBV28 and TRBJ2-7; 12 positions agree with TRBD1. The clonotype was recovered from a woman between 40 and 50 years old who had recovered from COVID-19. Here the CDR3 reads CASSRDRGLQYF. DNA for the CDR3: TGTGCCAGCAGCCGGGACAGGGGGCTGCAGTACTTC.